Here is one T cell receptor beta chain with its context. The data derive from a study of blood T cell repertoires in COVID-19. Study-level information: Specimens from acute and convalescent COVID-19 originated in the United States, Italy and Spain.

Original handling: Scientists estimated how many nucleated cells there were by amplifying reference gene primers. Clones were sequenced by immunoSEQ multiplex PCR, and TCRdb holds only the in-frame ones, with some missing. That table is the source of V, J and clone size, and D and trimming were worked out from the DNA. Of over 45,000 clones detected, about four fifths appear once; the ten largest clones hold roughly 6.2%. The specimen was peripheral blood. This sequence was found in a woman aged 80 or older with acute or convalescent COVID-19.

The DNA for the CDR3 is TGTGCCAGCAGCTCGGGAAGGGGACAGGTGTTTCGTGAGAACTATGGCTACACCTTC. It yields the protein CASSSGRGQVFRENYGYTF. V and J are TRBV5-8 and TRBJ1-2, with TRBD1 matching 8 bases. Germline CDR1 reads SGHTS; CDR2 reads YDEGEE. The length of the CDR3 is 19 residues. V lost 3 bases to trimming and J lost 2 bases; unmatched junction nucleotides: 18.